The TCR beta chain under discussion was sequenced for a study of blood T cell repertoires in COVID-19. On the study more broadly: COVID-19 samples, acute and convalescent, were from the United States, Italy and Spain. T cells, B-cell-depleted T cells, or PBMCs provided the cDNA or gDNA that served as material.

Losses at the gene ends were 0 bases for V and 6 bases for J; bases not matched to a gene: 5. Germline V gives CDR1 MNHEY, CDR2 SMNVEV (reference sequence). The CDR3 loop spans 16 amino acids. Authors' data handling: For nucleated cells, counts were estimated from reference gene primer amplification. Produced via immunoSEQ multiplex PCR; TCRdb's table is partial and in-frame only. From that table come the V and J calls and clone size; the DNA was used to work out D and trimming. The table lists approximately 350,000 clones, 80% to 90% of them singletons. This rearrangement joins TRBV27 to TRBJ2-7; 13 nucleotides align to TRBD2. The receptor was isolated from a man in his forties with acute or convalescent COVID-19. The specimen sequenced was peripheral blood. CDR3 nucleotide sequence: TGTGCCAGCAGTTTATCTCTACTAGCGGGAGGGGTCGAGCAGTACTTC. Its translation is CASSLSLLAGGVEQYF.